These 8 T cell receptor beta chains came from one sample sequenced in a study of T cell changes during pregnancy in multiple sclerosis. The method was immunoSEQ multiplex PCR; TCRdb's version includes in-frame clones alone and lacks a portion of them. Of under 80,000 clones listed, 91% are singletons. The sequenced sample was peripheral blood, obtained in the second trimester of pregnancy. The receptors come from a female donor with multiple sclerosis, enrolled in a pregnancy study.

This clone was detected only once. The genes are TRBV28 and TRBJ2-7; D not certain. V was pared by 6 bases and J by 2 bases, with 14 bases between. CDR1 and CDR2 from the germline V gene are MDHEN and SYDVKM. This CDR3 contains 14 residues. The CDR3 reads CASSRRQVPYEQYF. The CDR3 nucleotides are TGTGCCAGCAGCCGTAGGCAGGTACCCTACGAGCAGTACTTC.

The chain has TRBV27 and TRBJ1-3; no firm D call. The CDR3 sequence is 14 residues long. V was trimmed by 4 bases and J by 3 bases, leaving 10 bases between them. CDR1 is MNHEY, CDR2 SMNVEV, per germline (reference sequence). CDR3 region: CASSSLGGGNTIYF. The CDR3, as DNA: TGTGCCAGCAGTTCCCTCGGCGGTGGAAACACCATATATTTT.

The chain couples TRBV6-1 to TRBJ2-7; perhaps TRBD1 as D (6 bases). Trimming removed 4 bases at V and 0 bases at J, with 13 bases between. Looked up from germline, CDR1 is MNHNS and CDR2 is SASEGT. The CDR3 has 15 residues. CDR3: CASSGWTDLSYEQYF. The DNA for the CDR3 is TGTGCCAGCAGTGGGTGGACAGACCTCTCCTACGAGCAGTACTTC.

This clone occurred once. This chain joins TRBV30 and TRBJ1-2; TRBD1 is a possible D gene (5 bases). CDR1 is GTSNPN and CDR2 is SVGIG in the germline V gene (reference sequence). The V and J ends lost 0 bases and 5 bases respectively, with 19 bases between them. The CDR3 is 16 amino acids. CDR3 protein: CAWSVTGFLRVYGYTF. CDR3 in DNA: TGTGCCTGGAGTGTAACAGGTTTCTTAAGGGTTTATGGCTACACCTTC.

The rearrangement links TRBV7-2 to TRBJ1-2; D is ambiguous. The germline CDR1 and CDR2 sequences are SGHTA and FQGNSA. CDR3 size: 14 residues. Deletions cut 0 bases from V and 1 base from J, with 6 bases between. The CDR3 nucleotides read TGTGCCAGCAGCTTAGCTGGCCTTAACTATGGCTACACCTTC. Residues: CASSLAGLNYGYTF. Drawing the rest from reference TRBV7-2 and TRBJ1-2, the complete variable domain is GAGVSQSPSNKVTEKGKDVELRCDPISGHTALYWYRQSLGQGLEFLIYFQGNSAPDKSGLPSDRFSAERTGGSVSTLTIQRTQQEDSAVYLCASSLAGLNYGYTFGSGTRLTVV.

V usage is TRBV12-5 and J usage is TRBJ2-3; 10 bases line up with TRBD2. Per the germline V gene, CDR1 is LGHNT and CDR2 is FRNRAP. This CDR3 contains 14 residues. J gave up 4 bases and V 10 bases, and 8 bases lay outside the gene matches. The CDR3 bases are TGTGCTATCATACTAGCGGGGCCCCCAGATACGCAGTATTTT. This translates into CAIILAGPPDTQYF.

This chain connects TRBV6-4 to TRBJ1-1; 9 nucleotides agree with TRBD1. V lost 0 bases, J lost 7 bases, and 12 bases stayed unmatched. There are 17 residues in the CDR3. The germline CDR1 and CDR2 sequences are MRHNA and SNTAGT. The CDR3 sequence: CASSDSTTGGIADEAFF. DNA of the CDR3: TGTGCCAGCAGTGACTCTACGACAGGGGGTATTGCGGATGAAGCTTTCTTT.

The rearrangement joins TRBV2 to TRBJ2-4; the D is unclear. CDR3 size: 12 residues. Looked up from germline, CDR1 is SNHLY and CDR2 is FYNNEI. V was pared by 1 base and J by 6 bases, with 4 bases between. CDR3 in amino acids: CASSEDRNIQYF. CDR3 nucleotide sequence: TGTGCCAGCAGTGAAGACAGAAACATTCAGTACTTC.